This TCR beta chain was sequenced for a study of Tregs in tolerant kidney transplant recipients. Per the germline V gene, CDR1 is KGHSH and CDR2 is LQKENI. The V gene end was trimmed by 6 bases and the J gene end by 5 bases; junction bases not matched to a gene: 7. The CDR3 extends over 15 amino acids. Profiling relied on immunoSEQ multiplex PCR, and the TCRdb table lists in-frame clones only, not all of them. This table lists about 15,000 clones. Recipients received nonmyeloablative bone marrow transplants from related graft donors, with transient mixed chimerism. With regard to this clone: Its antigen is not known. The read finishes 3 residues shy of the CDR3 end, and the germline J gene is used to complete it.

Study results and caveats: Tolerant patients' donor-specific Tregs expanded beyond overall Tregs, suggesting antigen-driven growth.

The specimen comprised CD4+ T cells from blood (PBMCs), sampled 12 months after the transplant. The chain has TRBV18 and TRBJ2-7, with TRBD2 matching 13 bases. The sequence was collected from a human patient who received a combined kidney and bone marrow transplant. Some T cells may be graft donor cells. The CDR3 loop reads CASSLGLAGVNEQYF. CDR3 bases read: TGTGCCAGCTCCCTTGGACTAGCGGGAGTAAACGAG.